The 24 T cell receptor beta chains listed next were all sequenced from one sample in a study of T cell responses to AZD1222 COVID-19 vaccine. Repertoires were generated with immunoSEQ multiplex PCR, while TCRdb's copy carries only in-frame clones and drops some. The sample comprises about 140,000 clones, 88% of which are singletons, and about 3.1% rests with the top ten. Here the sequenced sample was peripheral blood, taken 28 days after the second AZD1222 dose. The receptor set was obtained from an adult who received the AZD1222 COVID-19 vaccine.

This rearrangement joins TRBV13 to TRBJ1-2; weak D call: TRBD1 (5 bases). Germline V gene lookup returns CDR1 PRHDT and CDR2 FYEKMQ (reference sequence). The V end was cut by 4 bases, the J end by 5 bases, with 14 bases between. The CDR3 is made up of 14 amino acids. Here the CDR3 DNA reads TGTGCCAGCAGCTCCCGTGGGGGGGGATATGGCTACACCTTC. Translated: CASSSRGGGYGYTF.

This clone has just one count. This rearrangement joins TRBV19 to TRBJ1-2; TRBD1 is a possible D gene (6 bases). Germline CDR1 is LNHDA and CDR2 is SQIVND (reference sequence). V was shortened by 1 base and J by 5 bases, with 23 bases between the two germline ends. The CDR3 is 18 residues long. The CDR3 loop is CASSIGTDRQTTLYGYTF. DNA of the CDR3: TGTGCCAGTAGTATAGGGACGGACAGACAAACAACCTTGTATGGCTACACCTTC.

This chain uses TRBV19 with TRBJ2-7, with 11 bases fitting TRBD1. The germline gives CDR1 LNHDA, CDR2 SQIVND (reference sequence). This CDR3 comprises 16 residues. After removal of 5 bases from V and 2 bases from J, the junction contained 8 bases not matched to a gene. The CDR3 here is CASSLGTGGIPYEQYF. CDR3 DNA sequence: TGTGCCAGTAGTCTGGGGACAGGGGGTATCCCCTACGAGCAGTACTTC.

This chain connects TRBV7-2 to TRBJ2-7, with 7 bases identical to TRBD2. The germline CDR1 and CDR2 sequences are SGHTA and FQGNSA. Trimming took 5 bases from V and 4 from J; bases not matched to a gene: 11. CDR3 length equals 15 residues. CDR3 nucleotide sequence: TGTGCCAGCAGCCCAGAGGCGGGAGTGGGATACGAGCAGTACTTC. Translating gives CASSPEAGVGYEQYF.

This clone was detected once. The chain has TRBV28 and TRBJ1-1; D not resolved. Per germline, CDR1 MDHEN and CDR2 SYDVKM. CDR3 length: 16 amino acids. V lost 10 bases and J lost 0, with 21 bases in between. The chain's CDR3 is CAILKGHYLMNTEAFF. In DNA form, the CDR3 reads TGTGCCATCTTAAAAGGTCATTACTTGATGAACACTGAAGCTTTCTTT. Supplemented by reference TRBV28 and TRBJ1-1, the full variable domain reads DVKVTQSSRYLVKRTGEKVFLECVQDMDHENMFWYRQDPGLGLRLIYFSYDVKMKEKGDIPEGYSVSREKKERFSLILESASTNQTSMYLCAILKGHYLMNTEAFFGQGTRLTVV.

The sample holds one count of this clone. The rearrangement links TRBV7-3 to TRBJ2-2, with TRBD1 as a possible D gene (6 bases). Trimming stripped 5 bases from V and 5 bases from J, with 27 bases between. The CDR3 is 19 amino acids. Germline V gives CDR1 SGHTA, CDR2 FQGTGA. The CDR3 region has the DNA TGTGCCAGCAGCCTTACCCGAGTAGGGGAAAGGGGGATTACCGGGGAGCTGTTTTTT. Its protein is CASSLTRVGERGITGELFF.

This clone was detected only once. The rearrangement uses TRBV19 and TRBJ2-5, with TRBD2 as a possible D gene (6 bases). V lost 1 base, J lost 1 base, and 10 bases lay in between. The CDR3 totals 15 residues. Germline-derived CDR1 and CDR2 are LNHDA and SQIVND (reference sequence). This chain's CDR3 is CASSIAGAGQETQYF. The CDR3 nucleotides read TGTGCCAGTAGTATAGCCGGAGCGGGCCAAGAGACCCAGTACTTC.

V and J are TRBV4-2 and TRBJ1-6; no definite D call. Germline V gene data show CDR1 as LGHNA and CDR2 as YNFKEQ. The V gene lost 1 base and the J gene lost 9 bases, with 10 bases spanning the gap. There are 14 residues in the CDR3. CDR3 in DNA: TGTGCCAGCAGCCAAGCCGGGAAGTCTTCACCCCTCCACTTT. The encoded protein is CASSQAGKSSPLHF.

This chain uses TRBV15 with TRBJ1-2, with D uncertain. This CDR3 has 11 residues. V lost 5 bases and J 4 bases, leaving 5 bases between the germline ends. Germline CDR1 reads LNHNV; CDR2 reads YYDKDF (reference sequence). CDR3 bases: TGTGCCACCAGCCGAGGCTATGGCTACACCTTC. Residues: CATSRGYGYTF.

The CDR3, as DNA: TGTGCCAGCAGCCAAGAGTGGAGGGAAAAACTGTTTTTT. Translation: CASSQEWREKLFF. This chain joins TRBV3-1 (or the pseudogene TRBV3-2) and TRBJ1-4; D uncertain. This CDR3 contains 13 residues. The V end was cut by 0 bases, the J end by 8 bases, with 7 bases between. Germline V gene data show CDR1 as LGHDT and CDR2 as YNNKEL (reference sequence).

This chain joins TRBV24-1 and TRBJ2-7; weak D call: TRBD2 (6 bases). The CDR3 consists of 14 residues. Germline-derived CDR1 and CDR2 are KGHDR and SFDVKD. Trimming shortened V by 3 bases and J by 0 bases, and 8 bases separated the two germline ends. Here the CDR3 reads CATSDTGDSYEQYF. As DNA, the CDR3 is TGTGCCACCAGTGATACGGGGGACTCCTACGAGCAGTACTTC.

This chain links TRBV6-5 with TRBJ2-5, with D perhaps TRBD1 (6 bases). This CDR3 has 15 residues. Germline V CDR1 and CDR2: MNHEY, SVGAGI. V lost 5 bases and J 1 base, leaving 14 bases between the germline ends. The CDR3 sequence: CASSPAQGGQETQYF. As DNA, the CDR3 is TGTGCCAGCAGTCCCGCCCAAGGGGGCCAAGAGACCCAGTACTTC.

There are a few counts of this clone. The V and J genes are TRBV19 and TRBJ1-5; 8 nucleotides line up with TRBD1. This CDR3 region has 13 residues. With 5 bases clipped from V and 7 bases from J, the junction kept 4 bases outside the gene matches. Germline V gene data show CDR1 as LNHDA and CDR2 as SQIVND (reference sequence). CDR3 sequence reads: CASSLTGEQPQHF. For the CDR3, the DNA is TGTGCCAGTAGTCTGACAGGGGAGCAGCCCCAGCATTTT.

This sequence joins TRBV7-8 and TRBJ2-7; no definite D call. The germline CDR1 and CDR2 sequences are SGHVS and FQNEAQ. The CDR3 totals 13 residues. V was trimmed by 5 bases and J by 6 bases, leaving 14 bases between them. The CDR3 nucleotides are TGTGCCAGCAGCCCGGATTCGCGGCTCGAGCAGTACTTC. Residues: CASSPDSRLEQYF. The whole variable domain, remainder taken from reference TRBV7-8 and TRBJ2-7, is GAGVSQSPRYKVAKRGQDVALRCDPISGHVSLFWYQQALGQGPEFLTYFQNEAQLDKSGLPSDRFFAERPEGSVSTLKIQRTQQEDSAVYLCASSPDSRLEQYFGPGTRLTVT.

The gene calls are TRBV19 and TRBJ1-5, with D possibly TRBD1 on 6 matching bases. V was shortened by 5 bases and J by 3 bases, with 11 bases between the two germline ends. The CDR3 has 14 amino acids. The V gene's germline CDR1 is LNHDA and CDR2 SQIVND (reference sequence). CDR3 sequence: CASSVQGDNQPQHF. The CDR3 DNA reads TGTGCCAGTAGTGTACAGGGTGACAATCAGCCCCAGCATTTT.

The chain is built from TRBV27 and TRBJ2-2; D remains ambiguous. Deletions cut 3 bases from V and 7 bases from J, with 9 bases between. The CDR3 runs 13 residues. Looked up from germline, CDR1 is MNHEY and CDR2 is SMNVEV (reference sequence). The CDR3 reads CASSFGLGGELFF. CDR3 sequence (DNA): TGTGCCAGCAGTTTTGGGTTAGGCGGGGAGCTGTTTTTT.

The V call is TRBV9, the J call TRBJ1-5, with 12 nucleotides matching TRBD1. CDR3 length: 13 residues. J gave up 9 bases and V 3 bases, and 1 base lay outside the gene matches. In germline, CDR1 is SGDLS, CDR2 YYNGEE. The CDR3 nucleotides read TGTGCCAGCAGCGGGGACAGGGGGCGGCCCCAGCATTTT. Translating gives CASSGDRGRPQHF. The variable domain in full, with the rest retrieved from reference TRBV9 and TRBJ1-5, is DSGVTQTPKHLITATGQRVTLRCSPRSGDLSVYWYQQSLDQGLQFLIQYYNGEERAKGNILERFSAQQFPDLHSELNLSSLELGDSALYFCASSGDRGRPQHFGDGTRLSIL.

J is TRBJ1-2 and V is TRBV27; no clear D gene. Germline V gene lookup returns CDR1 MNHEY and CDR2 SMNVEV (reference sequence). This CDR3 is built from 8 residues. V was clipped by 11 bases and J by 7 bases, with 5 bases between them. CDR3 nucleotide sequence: TGTGCCGGCGGTGGCTACACCTTC. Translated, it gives CAGGGYTF.

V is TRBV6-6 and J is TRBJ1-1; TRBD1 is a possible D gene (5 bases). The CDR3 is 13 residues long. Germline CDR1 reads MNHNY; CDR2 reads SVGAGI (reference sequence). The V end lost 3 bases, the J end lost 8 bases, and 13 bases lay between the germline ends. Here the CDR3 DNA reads TGTGCCAGCAGTTATATCAGGGAGGACGAAGCTTTCTTT. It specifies CASSYIREDEAFF.

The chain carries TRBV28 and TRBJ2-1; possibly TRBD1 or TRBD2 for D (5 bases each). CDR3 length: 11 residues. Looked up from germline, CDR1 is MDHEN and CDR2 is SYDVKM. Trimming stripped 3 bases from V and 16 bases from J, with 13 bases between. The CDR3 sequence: CASSLLGAPFF. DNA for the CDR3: TGTGCCAGCAGTTTGCTCGGGGCCCCATTCTTC.

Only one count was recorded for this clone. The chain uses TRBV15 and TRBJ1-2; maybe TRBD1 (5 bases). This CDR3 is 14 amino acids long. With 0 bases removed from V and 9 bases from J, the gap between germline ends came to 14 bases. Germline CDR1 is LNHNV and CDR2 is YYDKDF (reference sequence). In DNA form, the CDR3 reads TGTGCCACCAGCAGAGACAGGGCAGGAAGGAGCTACACCTTC. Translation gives CATSRDRAGRSYTF.

CDR3 protein: CASRRPGVNTIYF. CDR3 in DNA: TGTGCCAGTAGAAGACCCGGCGTAAACACCATATATTTT. The J gene is TRBJ1-3, the V gene TRBV19, with D unresolved. The CDR3 loop spans 13 amino acids. CDR1 and CDR2 (germline): LNHDA, SQIVND (reference sequence). Trimming took off 6 bases at V and 6 bases at J, with 12 bases between the two ends.

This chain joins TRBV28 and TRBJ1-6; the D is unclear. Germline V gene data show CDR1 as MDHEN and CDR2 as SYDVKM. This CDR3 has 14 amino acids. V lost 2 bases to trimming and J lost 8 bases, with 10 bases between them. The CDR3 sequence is CASSLNGMDSPLHF. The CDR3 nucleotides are TGTGCCAGCAGTTTAAATGGGATGGATTCACCCCTCCACTTT.

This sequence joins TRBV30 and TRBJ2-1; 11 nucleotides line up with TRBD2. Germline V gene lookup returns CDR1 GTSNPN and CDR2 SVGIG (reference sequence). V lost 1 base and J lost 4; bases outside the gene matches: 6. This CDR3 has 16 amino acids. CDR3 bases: TGTGCCTGGAGTGACATAGCGGGGGGGTGGTACAATGAGCAGTTCTTC. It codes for CAWSDIAGGWYNEQFF.